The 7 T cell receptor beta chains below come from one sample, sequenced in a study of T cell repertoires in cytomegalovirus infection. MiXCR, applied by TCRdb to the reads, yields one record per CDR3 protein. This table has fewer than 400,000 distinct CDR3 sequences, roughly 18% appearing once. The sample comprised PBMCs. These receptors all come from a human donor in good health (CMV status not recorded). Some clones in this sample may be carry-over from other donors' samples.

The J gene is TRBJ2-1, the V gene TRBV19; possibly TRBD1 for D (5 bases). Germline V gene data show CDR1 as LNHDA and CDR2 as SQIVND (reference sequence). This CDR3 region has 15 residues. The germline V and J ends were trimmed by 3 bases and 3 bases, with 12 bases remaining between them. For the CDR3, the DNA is TGTGCCAGTAGTATGGGGCTGACGGTCTACAATGAGCAGTTCTTC. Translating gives CASSMGLTVYNEQFF.

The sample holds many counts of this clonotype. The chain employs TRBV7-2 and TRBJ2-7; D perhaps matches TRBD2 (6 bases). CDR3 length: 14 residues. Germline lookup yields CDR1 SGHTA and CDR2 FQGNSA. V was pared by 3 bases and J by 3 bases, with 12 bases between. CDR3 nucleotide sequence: TGTGCCAGCAGCTTGGGCGGGAACAACTACGAGCAGTACTTC. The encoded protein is CASSLGGNNYEQYF.

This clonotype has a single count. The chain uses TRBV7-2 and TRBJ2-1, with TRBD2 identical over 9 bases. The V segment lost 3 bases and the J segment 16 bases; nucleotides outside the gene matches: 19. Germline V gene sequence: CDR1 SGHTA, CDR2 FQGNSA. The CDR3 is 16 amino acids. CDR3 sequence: CASSFSASGDYNAHFF. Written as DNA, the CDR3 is TGTGCCAGCAGCTTCTCGGCTAGCGGGGATTACAATGCACATTTCTTC.

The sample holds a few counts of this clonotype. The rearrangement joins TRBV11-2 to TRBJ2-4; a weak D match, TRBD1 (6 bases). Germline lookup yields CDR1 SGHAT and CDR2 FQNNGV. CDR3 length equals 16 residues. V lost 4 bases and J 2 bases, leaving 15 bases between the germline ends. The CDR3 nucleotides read TGTGCCAGCAGCTCGACAGGACTGGGGTCCAAAAACATTCAGTACTTC. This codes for CASSSTGLGSKNIQYF.

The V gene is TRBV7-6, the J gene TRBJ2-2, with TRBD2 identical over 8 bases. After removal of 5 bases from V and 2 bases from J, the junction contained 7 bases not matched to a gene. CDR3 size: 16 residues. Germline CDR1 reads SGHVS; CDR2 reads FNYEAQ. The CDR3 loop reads CASSDIAGPNTGELFF. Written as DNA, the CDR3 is TGTGCCAGCAGCGACATAGCGGGGCCCAACACCGGGGAGCTGTTTTTT.

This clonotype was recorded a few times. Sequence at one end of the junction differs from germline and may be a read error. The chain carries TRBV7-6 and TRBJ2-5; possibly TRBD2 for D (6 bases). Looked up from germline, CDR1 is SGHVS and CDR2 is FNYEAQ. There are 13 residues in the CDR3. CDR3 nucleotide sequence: TGTGCCAGCAGCCTAGCGAAGGGAGAGACCCAGTACTTC. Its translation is CASSLAKGETQYF.

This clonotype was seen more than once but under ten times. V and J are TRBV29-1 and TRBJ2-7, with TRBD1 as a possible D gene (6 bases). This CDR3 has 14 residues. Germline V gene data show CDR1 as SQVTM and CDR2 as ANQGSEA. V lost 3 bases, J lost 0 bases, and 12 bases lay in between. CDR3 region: CSVETGRDSYEQYF. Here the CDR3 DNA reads TGCAGCGTTGAGACAGGAAGGGACTCCTACGAGCAGTACTTC.